Following are 18 T cell receptor beta chains from one sample sequenced in a study of early T cells in non-severe SARS-CoV-2 infection. One entry per CDR3 protein, called by TCRdb with MiXCR from the 5' RACE reads. This sample carries approximately 97,000 distinct CDR3 sequences, about 12% of them seen once, and the ten largest clones take 6.2%. What was sequenced was whole blood. The receptors here all came from an adult who was a healthcare worker with PCR-confirmed SARS-CoV-2 infection or an uninfected control (not recorded which).

The table lists this clonotype with many counts. The J gene is TRBJ2-1, the V gene TRBV20-1; no clear D. The CDR3 spans 18 residues. In germline, CDR1 is DFQATT, CDR2 SNEGSKA (reference sequence). V lost 0 bases and J 1 base, leaving 19 bases between the germline ends. The CDR3 reads CSARDAGNSVGSYNEQFF. The CDR3 DNA is TGCAGTGCTAGAGATGCTGGGAATTCGGTCGGATCCTACAATGAGCAGTTCTTC.

This chain uses TRBV4-3 with TRBJ2-2; TRBD2 is a possible D gene (5 bases). V gave up 0 bases and J gave up 5 bases, with 10 bases separating them. CDR1 is LGHNA, CDR2 YSLEER, per germline. The CDR3 spans 15 residues. The DNA of the CDR3 is TGCGCCAGCAGCCAAGAATTAGGGAGTACCGGGGAGCTGTTTTTT. Translated: CASSQELGSTGELFF.

The table lists this clonotype with many counts. The gene calls are TRBV20-1 and TRBJ2-1, with TRBD1 matching 11 bases. The germline V gene has CDR1 DFQATT and CDR2 SNEGSKA (reference sequence). V was clipped by 7 bases and J by 9 bases; unmatched bases: 5. The CDR3 is 12 amino acids. CDR3 region: CSVGQGASEQFF. DNA of the CDR3: TGCAGTGTCGGACAGGGGGCGAGTGAGCAGTTCTTC.

As regards this clonotype: Relative to the germline gene, one junction end is altered; a read error may explain this. The chain combines TRBV12-5 with TRBJ2-7; no definite D call. Per the germline V gene, CDR1 is LGHNT and CDR2 is FRNRAP. This CDR3 has 8 residues. The CDR3 spells CPSGEQYF. The CDR3 nucleotides read TGTCCTAGTGGGGAGCAGTACTTC.

In this sample, this clonotype turned up many times. In DNA, the CDR3 is TGTGCCAGTAGTACCGAAGCGGGCGGGAGTGGAGAGCAGTTCTTC. Its protein is CASSTEAGGSGEQFF. The V call is TRBV19, the J call TRBJ2-1, with 7 positions matching TRBD2. Germline V gene sequence: CDR1 LNHDA, CDR2 SQIVND (reference sequence). V was pared by 4 bases and J by 10 bases, with 13 bases of the junction left unmatched. This CDR3 is 15 amino acids long.

The J gene is TRBJ2-3, the V gene TRBV4-1; a possible D gene is TRBD2 (6 bases). Germline V gene data show CDR1 as MGHRA and CDR2 as YSYEKL. V was cut by 3 bases and J by 2 bases, with 18 bases left in between. The CDR3 is 17 amino acids. CDR3 coding DNA: TGCGCCAGCAGCCAGACAGTGGGGGGAATCATCACAGATACGCAGTATTTT. Protein: CASSQTVGGIITDTQYF.

In this sample, this clonotype turned up a few times. J is TRBJ1-2 and V is TRBV7-2; D uncertain. Trimming took off 3 bases at V and 3 bases at J, with 8 bases between the two ends. CDR3 length equals 13 residues. Per germline, CDR1 SGHTA and CDR2 FQGNSA. CDR3 region: CASSLQTDYGYTF. In nucleotides, the CDR3 is TGTGCCAGCAGCTTGCAGACGGACTATGGCTACACCTTC.

There are a few counts of this clonotype. The chain uses TRBV10-2 and TRBJ2-3; D is perhaps TRBD2 (5 bases). The V end lost 6 bases, the J end lost 4 bases, and 14 bases lay between the germline ends. CDR1 is WSHSY and CDR2 is SAAADI in the germline V gene. The CDR3 extends over 14 amino acids. CDR3 sequence (DNA): TGCGCCAGCAGAACCGAGGGCTGGGCAGATACGCAGTATTTT. Its protein product is CASRTEGWADTQYF.

The rearrangement joins TRBV12-3 or TRBV12-4 to TRBJ2-5; D is ambiguous. The ends were cut back, 3 bases at V and 0 bases at J, with 5 bases in the middle. The CDR3 consists of 13 residues. CDR3 region: CASSFAYQETQYF. CDR3 coding DNA: TGTGCCAGCAGTTTCGCCTACCAAGAGACCCAGTACTTC.

This clonotype was seen a handful of times. This chain links TRBV2 with TRBJ2-2; D is perhaps TRBD1 (5 bases). V lost 7 bases, J lost 6 bases, and 18 bases lay in between. Germline V gene sequence: CDR1 SNHLY, CDR2 FYNNEI. This CDR3 has 15 amino acids. CDR3 sequence reads: CASKELDTEAGELFF. CDR3 DNA sequence: TGTGCCAGCAAGGAGCTGGACACTGAGGCCGGGGAGCTGTTTTTT.

In regard to this clonotype: A read error may be the cause here, since a much bigger clone is one base away. CDR3 sequence reads: CAWSPWSYNEKFF. The CDR3 DNA reads TGTGCCTGGAGTCCGTGGTCCTACAATGAGAAGTTCTTC. The rearrangement links TRBV30 to TRBJ2-1; D not resolved. From germline, CDR1 is GTSNPN and CDR2 SVGIG (reference sequence). The CDR3 length is 13 residues.

This sequence joins TRBV23-1 and TRBJ2-3; D perhaps matches TRBD1 (6 bases). TRBV23-1 is classed as an ORF, of uncertain function. The CDR3 has 15 amino acids. The V gene lost 3 bases and the J gene lost 1 base, with 11 bases spanning the gap. CDR3 in amino acids: CASSHRPGGTDTQYF. The CDR3 bases are TGCGCCAGCAGTCATAGGCCAGGGGGCACAGATACGCAGTATTTT.

This chain uses TRBV6-1 with TRBJ2-2; maybe TRBD1 (6 bases). Trimming pared 6 bases from V and 0 bases from J, leaving 8 bases between. The CDR3 spans 14 residues. Germline CDR1 and CDR2: MNHNS and SASEGT. CDR3 region: CASRQGSNTGELFF. The CDR3, as DNA: TGTGCCAGCAGACAGGGATCGAACACCGGGGAGCTGTTTTTT.

In this sample, this clonotype turned up many times. The CDR3 nucleotides read TGTGCCAGCAGTCCGCCTAGCGGGATCACCGGGGAGCTGTTTTTT. Translation: CASSPPSGITGELFF. The rearrangement uses TRBV27 and TRBJ2-2, with 9 bases aligning to TRBD2. Trimming at V came to 5 bases and at J to 4 bases, leaving 5 bases not matched to a gene. Germline lookup yields CDR1 MNHEY and CDR2 SMNVEV (reference sequence). This CDR3 contains 15 residues.

This clonotype has only a few counts. This chain links TRBV5-4 with TRBJ2-2; 11 bases line up with TRBD1. The germline CDR1 and CDR2 sequences are SGHNT and YYREEE (reference sequence). With V trimmed by 2 bases and J by 5 bases, 2 bases remained unmatched. The CDR3 is 15 residues long. CDR3 loop: CASSFGTGGTGELFF. DNA of the CDR3: TGTGCCAGCAGCTTTGGGACAGGGGGTACCGGGGAGCTGTTTTTT.

This clonotype was seen many times. A read error may account for a junction end that differs from germline. In nucleotides, the CDR3 is TGTGCCAGCAGCTCATCGATAGTACCTCTCTACAATGAGCAGCTCTTC. Translated, it gives CASSSSIVPLYNEQLF. V usage is TRBV7-9 and J usage is TRBJ2-1; D not resolved. Germline V gene lookup returns CDR1 SEHNR and CDR2 FQNEAQ (reference sequence). The CDR3 covers 16 residues.

Worth noting for this clonotype: A junction end diverges from the germline sequence, so it may reflect a read error. The chain employs TRBV12-3 or TRBV12-4 and TRBJ2-7; possibly TRBD1 for D (6 bases). The CDR3 covers 12 residues. The CDR3 loop reads CASRLGGPEQYF. The CDR3 region has the DNA TGTGCCAGCAGATTAGGGGGTCCCGAGCAGTACTTC.

Only a few counts were recorded for this clonotype. This chain joins TRBV2 and TRBJ1-1; the D gene is possibly TRBD1 (6 bases). Trimming removed 7 bases from V and 1 base from J, with 13 bases in between. Germline assignment: CDR1 SNHLY and CDR2 FYNNEI. The CDR3 is 14 amino acids. As DNA, the CDR3 is TGTGCCAGCAAGTTACAGGGACCGAACACTGAAGCTTTCTTT. Protein sequence: CASKLQGPNTEAFF.